This is a list of T cell receptor beta chains from one sample in a study of blood T cell repertoires in COVID-19. Measured with immunoSEQ multiplex PCR; TCRdb has only the in-frame clones, and not every one. The sample has about 39,000 clones; over 75% are singletons. Sample: peripheral blood. The receptors originated from a human donor in a cohort sampled during active COVID-19. CDR3s include the opening cysteine and the closing phenylalanine or tryptophan. Fields, in order: J gene, CDR3 length, clone size, D gene, V gene, CDR3 protein, CDR3 DNA. D genes are given only for firm matches. Expanded clones get a size class; other rows say once, few or many, or leave the size out.

>TRBJ2-5|15|once|TRBD1|TRBV2
CASSLTGASQETQYF
TGTGCCAGCAGTTTAACAGGGGCTTCCCAAGAGACCCAGTACTTC
>TRBJ1-1|13|-|-|TRBV30
CAWSGRPPIEAFF
TGTGCCTGGAGTGGCAGGCCTCCGATTGAAGCTTTCTTT
>TRBJ2-1|14|-|TRBD2|TRBV9
CASSISGRANEQFF
TGTGCCAGCAGCATTAGCGGGAGGGCCAATGAGCAGTTCTTC
>TRBJ1-2|13|-|-|TRBV4-1
CASSRQPNYGYTF
TGCGCCAGCAGCCGACAGCCTAACTATGGCTACACCTTC
>TRBJ1-5|16|-|TRBD1|TRBV6-5
CASSYSRQGPTQPQHF
TGTGCCAGCAGTTACTCCAGACAGGGGCCCACTCAGCCCCAGCATTTT
>TRBJ2-1|15|-|TRBD2|TRBV25-1
CASSEGRSGGNEQFF
TGTGCCAGCAGTGAAGGTAGATCGGGGGGCAATGAGCAGTTCTTC
>TRBJ2-5|14|-|-|TRBV5-5
CASSQRTKGETQYF
TGTGCCAGCAGCCAACGGACTAAGGGAGAGACCCAGTACTTC
>TRBJ1-4|17|-|TRBD1|TRBV3-1/TRBV3-2
CASSPITGQGVGEKLFF
TGTGCCAGCAGCCCCATAACGGGACAGGGAGTTGGTGAAAAACTGTTTTTT
>TRBJ2-1|17|-|TRBD2|TRBV18
CASSPPSGSFLTNEQFF
TGTGCCAGCTCACCACCTAGCGGGAGTTTCCTGACCAATGAGCAGTTCTTC
>TRBJ2-2|16|few|-|TRBV18
CASSPRSGPNTGELFF
TGTGCCAGCTCACCCCGGAGCGGGCCGAACACCGGGGAGCTGTTTTTT
>TRBJ2-7|11|-|-|TRBV6-5
CASSTNYEQYF
TGTGCCAGCAGTACTAACTACGAGCAGTACTTC
>TRBJ2-7|13|once|-|TRBV6-6
CASSYGQNYEQYF
TGTGCCAGCAGCTACGGACAGAACTACGAGCAGTACTTC
>TRBJ2-3|11|-|-|TRBV10-1
CANNSTDTQYF
TGCGCCAACAATAGCACAGATACGCAGTATTTT
>TRBJ2-3|16|few|TRBD2|TRBV6-1
CASSEGVGRGANTQYF
TGTGCCAGCAGTGAAGGGGTCGGGAGGGGGGCAAATACGCAGTATTTT
>TRBJ1-5|14|few|-|TRBV6-1
CASSEQGGNQPQHF
TGTGCCAGCAGTGAACAGGGCGGCAATCAGCCCCAGCATTTT
>TRBJ2-1|13|-|-|TRBV30
CAWTGGLVNEQFF
TGTGCCTGGACAGGGGGACTAGTTAATGAGCAGTTCTTC
>TRBJ1-1|14|-|-|TRBV7-9
CASSFEQGNSEAFF
TGTGCCAGCAGCTTCGAACAGGGTAACTCTGAAGCTTTCTTT
>TRBJ1-1|15|-|TRBD1|TRBV19
CASSDPGQLNTEAFF
TGTGCCAGTAGCGACCCGGGACAGCTGAACACTGAAGCTTTCTTT
>TRBJ2-7|15|-|-|TRBV5-1
CASSLGATGSYEQYF
TGCGCCAGCAGCTTGGGGGCGACAGGTTCCTACGAGCAGTACTTC
>TRBJ1-2|15|once|TRBD1|TRBV5-4
CASSPWDRGSYGYTF
TGTGCCAGCAGCCCCTGGGACAGGGGATCCTATGGCTACACCTTC
>TRBJ1-5|16|-|TRBD1|TRBV10-2
CASSDLDRGSNQPQHF
TGCGCCAGCAGTGACCTTGACAGGGGTAGCAATCAGCCCCAGCATTTT
>TRBJ1-1|15|-|-|TRBV19
CASAGQILPNTEAFF
TGTGCCAGTGCCGGACAGATCTTACCGAACACTGAAGCTTTCTTT
>TRBJ1-1|14|-|TRBD1|TRBV9
CASSRDRGPDEAFF
TGTGCCAGCTCTCGGGACAGGGGGCCTGATGAAGCTTTCTTT
>TRBJ2-6|14|-|-|TRBV7-9
CASSLTQGLDVLTF
TGTGCCAGCAGCTTAACGCAGGGTCTAGACGTCCTGACTTTC
>TRBJ2-5|15|-|TRBD2|TRBV5-4
CASSPGTSGEETQYF
TGTGCCAGCAGCCCCGGGACTAGCGGAGAAGAGACCCAGTACTTC
>TRBJ2-5|14|-|-|TRBV2
CASSGARGIKTQYF
TGTGCCAGCAGTGGGGCCCGCGGGATAAAGACCCAGTACTTC
>TRBJ1-1|15|-|-|TRBV5-3
CARRPPTQGCTEAFF
TGTGCCAGAAGACCTCCCACACAGGGATGCACTGAAGCTTTCTTT
>TRBJ2-7|16|once|TRBD1|TRBV6-6
CASSRDGDRGLSEQYF
TGTGCCAGCAGCCGCGATGGGGACAGGGGGTTAAGCGAGCAGTACTTC
>TRBJ2-1|14|-|TRBD2|TRBV7-3
CASSFSGSNNEQFF
TGTGCCAGCAGCTTTAGCGGGAGTAATAATGAGCAGTTCTTC
>TRBJ1-1|12|-|-|TRBV2
CASSLQGSGAFF
TGTGCCAGCAGTCTTCAGGGATCTGGGGCTTTCTTT
>TRBJ2-3|18|-|TRBD2|TRBV4-3
CASSLLPPGGRFTDTQYF
TGCGCCAGCAGCCTTCTTCCCCCTGGCGGGAGGTTTACAGATACGCAGTATTTT
>TRBJ2-7|13|-|-|TRBV11-2
CASSLTRGYEQYF
TGTGCCAGCAGCTTAACCAGGGGCTACGAGCAGTACTTC
>TRBJ2-7|14|-|TRBD2|TRBV6-5
CASSQLAGVHEQYF
TGTGCCAGCAGCCAACTAGCGGGAGTCCACGAGCAGTACTTC
>TRBJ2-1|16|-|-|TRBV7-3
CASRPGGQGGRNEQFF
TGTGCCAGCAGACCCGGGGGCCAGGGGGGTCGGAATGAGCAGTTCTTC